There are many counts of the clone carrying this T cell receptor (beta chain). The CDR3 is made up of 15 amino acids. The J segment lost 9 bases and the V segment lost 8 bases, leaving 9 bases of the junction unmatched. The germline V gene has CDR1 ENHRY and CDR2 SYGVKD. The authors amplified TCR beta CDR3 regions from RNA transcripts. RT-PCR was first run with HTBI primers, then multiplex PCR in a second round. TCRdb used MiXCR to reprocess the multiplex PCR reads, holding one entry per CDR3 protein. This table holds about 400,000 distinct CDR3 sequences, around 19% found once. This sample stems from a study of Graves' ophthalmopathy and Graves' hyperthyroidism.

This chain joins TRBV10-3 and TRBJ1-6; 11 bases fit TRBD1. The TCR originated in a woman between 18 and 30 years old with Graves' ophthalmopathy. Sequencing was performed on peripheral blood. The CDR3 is CAIGRDRGIASPLHF. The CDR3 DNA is TGTGCCATCGGCCGGGACAGGGGGATCGCTTCACCCCTCCACTTT.